Below, 11 T cell receptor beta chains from the same sample are listed, as sequenced in a study of metastatic and nonmetastatic thyroid tumors. TCRdb re-clonotyped the PCR reads through MiXCR. The sample contains approximately 58,000 clones, approximately 22% of which appear only once. All patients were treatment-naive before thyroid surgery. Specimen: blood. The receptors derive from a female donor with papillary thyroid cancer or a benign thyroid nodule (not recorded which). Some clones in this sample may be carry-over from other donors' samples.

This clone is medium-sized by share. This sequence joins TRBV12-3 or TRBV12-4 and TRBJ2-1, with D possibly called TRBD1 or TRBD2 (5 bases each). Trimming took off 5 bases at V and 3 bases at J, with 14 bases between the two ends. This CDR3 contains 15 residues. Written as DNA, the CDR3 is TGTGCCAGCAGTCGTACTAGAGGGGACTACAATGAGCAGTTCTTC. Its protein is CASSRTRGDYNEQFF.

This clone has at least ten counts. The chain recombines TRBV5-4 with TRBJ1-1; D is possibly TRBD1 (5 bases). Germline loops: CDR1 SGHNT, CDR2 YYREEE (reference sequence). The CDR3 has 15 amino acids. Trimming took 4 bases from V and 1 from J, leaving 14 bases between them. CDR3 protein: CASSTGGAGNTEAFF. CDR3 in DNA: TGTGCCAGCAGCACAGGAGGGGCGGGGAACACTGAAGCTTTCTTT.

This clone showed up many times. J is TRBJ2-1 and V is TRBV29-1; D is perhaps TRBD2 (5 bases). Trimming removed 0 bases at V and 6 bases at J, with 9 bases between. This CDR3 region has 13 residues. Germline V gene data show CDR1 as SQVTM and CDR2 as ANQGSEA. CDR3 DNA: TGCAGCGTTGAAGATCTAGCAGCCAATGAGCAGTTCTTC. This encodes CSVEDLAANEQFF.

There are many counts of this clone. The rearrangement links TRBV7-9 to TRBJ2-3; D is unresolved. Germline V gives CDR1 SEHNR, CDR2 FQNEAQ (reference sequence). The CDR3 is 16 residues long. Trimming removed 5 bases from V and 2 bases from J, with 17 bases in between. The CDR3 DNA reads as TGTGCCAGCAGCCCCTGGGGTGGCGGTGACACAGATACGCAGTATTTT. Translation: CASSPWGGGDTDTQYF.

This clone was seen at least ten times. The chain employs TRBV12-3 or TRBV12-4 and TRBJ1-2; 9 positions agree with TRBD1. With 5 bases clipped from V and 5 bases from J, the junction kept 9 bases outside the gene matches. The CDR3 consists of 15 residues. Here the CDR3 DNA reads TGTGCCAGCAGTCATTCGGGACAGGGAATTTATGGCTACACCTTC. Translating gives CASSHSGQGIYGYTF.

This clone was seen a few times. This sequence joins TRBV19 and TRBJ2-7; a weak D match, TRBD2 (6 bases). CDR1 LNHDA and CDR2 SQIVND come from the germline V gene (reference sequence). V was trimmed by 7 bases and J by 1 base, leaving 11 bases between them. This CDR3 comprises 13 residues. The CDR3 protein is CASTAGGSYEQYF. The CDR3 DNA is TGTGCCAGTACGGCCGGGGGATCCTACGAGCAGTACTTC.

The chain employs TRBV5-1 and TRBJ2-7; TRBD2 matches at 13 bases. The germline V gene encodes CDR1 SGHRS and CDR2 YFSETQ. V trimming: 6 bases; J trimming: 7 bases; junction bases outside the gene matches: 10. The CDR3 has 15 residues. The CDR3 loop reads CASITEGLAGKEQYF. Written as DNA, the CDR3 is TGCGCCAGCATCACGGAGGGACTAGCGGGGAAGGAGCAGTACTTC.

This clone was counted at least ten times. This rearrangement joins TRBV5-1 to TRBJ2-7; 7 bases align to TRBD1. This CDR3 region has 14 residues. Germline CDR1 and CDR2: SGHRS and YFSETQ. With V trimmed by 0 bases and J by 7 bases, 7 bases remained unmatched. CDR3: CASSLGSVRGEQYF. The CDR3 DNA follows: TGCGCCAGCAGCTTGGGTTCGGTCAGGGGGGAGCAGTACTTC.

This clone has at least ten counts. The chain links TRBV6-1 to TRBJ2-7, with 7 bases that match TRBD2. CDR1 MNHNS and CDR2 SASEGT come from the germline V gene. CDR3 size: 15 residues. The junction had 9 bases not matched to a gene; V was cut back by 7 bases and J by 0 bases. DNA for the CDR3: TGTGCCAGCACCGGGGGGACGGAGAGCTCCTACGAGCAGTACTTC. Encoded protein: CASTGGTESSYEQYF.

In this sample, this clone turned up many times. A clone one base away is much larger, so this may be a read error. The chain combines TRBV4-1 with TRBJ1-2; a weak D match, TRBD1 (5 bases). Germline values: CDR1 MGHRA, CDR2 YSYEKL. V was pared by 1 base and J by 8 bases, with 17 bases between. The length of the CDR3 is 15 residues. The CDR3 DNA reads as TGCGCCAGCAGCCAAGGCCGGGACCCTCGCGAGGGCTACACCTTC. Residues: CASSQGRDPREGYTF.

Ten or more counts support this clone. The chain has TRBV19 and TRBJ1-2; D gene unclear. CDR1 and CDR2 from the germline V gene are LNHDA and SQIVND (reference sequence). The V gene lost 4 bases and the J gene lost 5 bases, with 8 bases spanning the gap. The CDR3 loop spans 12 amino acids. CDR3 DNA sequence: TGTGCCAGTAGTAACCAGAATTATGGCTACACCTTC. The encoded protein is CASSNQNYGYTF.